This TCR beta chain was observed in a study of metastatic and nonmetastatic thyroid tumors. Using MiXCR, TCRdb re-called clones from the PCR reads. The sample contains 7,000 to 8,500 clones, roughly 28% of which appear only once. Germline V CDR1 and CDR2: MNHNS, SASEGT. This CDR3 region has 15 residues. After removal of 6 bases from V and 1 base from J, the junction contained 5 bases not matched to a gene. Nobody among the patients had been given any treatment before thyroid surgery. Input material: adjacent normal tissue. The sequence was collected from a male donor with papillary thyroid cancer or a benign thyroid nodule (not recorded which). Some clones in this sample may be carry-over from other donors' samples. The rearrangement joins TRBV6-1 to TRBJ1-1; 10 positions match TRBD1. CDR3 sequence (DNA): TGTGCCAGCAGCTTCCGACAGGGGGCGAACACTGAAGCTTTCTTT. Its protein is CASSFRQGANTEAFF.